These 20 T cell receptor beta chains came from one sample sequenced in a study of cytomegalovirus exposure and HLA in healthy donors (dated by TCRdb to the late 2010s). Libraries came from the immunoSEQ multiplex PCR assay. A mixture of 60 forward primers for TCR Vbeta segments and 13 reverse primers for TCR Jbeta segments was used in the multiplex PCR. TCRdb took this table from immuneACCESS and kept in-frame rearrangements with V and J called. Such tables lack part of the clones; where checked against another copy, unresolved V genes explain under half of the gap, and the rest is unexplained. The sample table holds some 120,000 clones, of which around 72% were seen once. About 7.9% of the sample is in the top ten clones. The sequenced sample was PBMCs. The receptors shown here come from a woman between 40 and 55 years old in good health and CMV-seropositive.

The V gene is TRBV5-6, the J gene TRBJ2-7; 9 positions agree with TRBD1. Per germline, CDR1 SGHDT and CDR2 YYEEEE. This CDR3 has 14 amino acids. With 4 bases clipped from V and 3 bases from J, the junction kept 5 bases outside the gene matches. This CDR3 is CASSPVDRGYEQYF. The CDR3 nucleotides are TGTGCCAGCAGCCCTGTGGACAGGGGCTACGAGCAGTACTTC. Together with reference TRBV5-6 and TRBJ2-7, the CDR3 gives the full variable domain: DAGVTQSPTHLIKTRGQQVTLRCSPKSGHDTVSWYQQALGQGPQFIFQYYEEEERQRGNFPDRFSGHQFPNYSSELNVNALLLGDSALYLCASSPVDRGYEQYFGPGTRLTVT.

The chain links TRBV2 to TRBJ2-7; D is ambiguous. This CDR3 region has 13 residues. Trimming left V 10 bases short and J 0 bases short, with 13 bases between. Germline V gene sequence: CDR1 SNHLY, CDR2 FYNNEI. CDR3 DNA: TGTGCCATTCGAGTGTTAAGCTCCTACGAGCAGTACTTC. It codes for CAIRVLSSYEQYF.

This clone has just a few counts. CDR3: CASTMTGNTEAFF. Here the CDR3 DNA reads TGTGCCAGTACCATGACAGGGAACACTGAAGCTTTCTTT. The rearrangement uses TRBV19 and TRBJ1-1; a weak D match, TRBD1 (6 bases). The germline gives CDR1 LNHDA, CDR2 SQIVND (reference sequence). CDR3 length: 13 amino acids. The V gene lost 7 bases and the J gene lost 1 base, with 10 bases spanning the gap.

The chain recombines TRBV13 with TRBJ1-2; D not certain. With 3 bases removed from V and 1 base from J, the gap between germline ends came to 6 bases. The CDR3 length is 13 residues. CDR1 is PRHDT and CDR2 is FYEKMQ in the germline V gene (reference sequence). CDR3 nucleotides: TGTGCCAGCAGCTTTGAGATTAACTATGGCTACACCTTC. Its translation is CASSFEINYGYTF.

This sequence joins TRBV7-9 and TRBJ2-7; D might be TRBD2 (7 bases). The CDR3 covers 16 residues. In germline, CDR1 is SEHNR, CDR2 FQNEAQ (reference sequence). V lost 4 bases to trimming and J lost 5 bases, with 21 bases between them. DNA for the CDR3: TGTGCCAGCAGCTCCAAGGGGGGGTATAGTTCCCACGAGCAGTACTTC. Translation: CASSSKGGYSSHEQYF.

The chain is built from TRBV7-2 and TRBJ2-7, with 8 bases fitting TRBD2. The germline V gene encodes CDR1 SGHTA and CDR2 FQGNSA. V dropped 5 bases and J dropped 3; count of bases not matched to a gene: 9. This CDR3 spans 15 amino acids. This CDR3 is CASSASGGSFYEQYF. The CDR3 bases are TGTGCCAGCAGCGCCAGCGGGGGCAGCTTCTACGAGCAGTACTTC.

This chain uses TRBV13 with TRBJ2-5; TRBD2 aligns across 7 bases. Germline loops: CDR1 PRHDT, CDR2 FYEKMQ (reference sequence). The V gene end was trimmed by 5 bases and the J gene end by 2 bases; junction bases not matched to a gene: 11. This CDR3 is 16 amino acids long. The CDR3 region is CASSTLSGARQETQYF. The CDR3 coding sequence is TGTGCCAGCAGCACACTAAGCGGGGCGCGTCAAGAGACCCAGTACTTC. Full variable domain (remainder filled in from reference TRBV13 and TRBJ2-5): AAGVIQSPRHLIKEKRETATLKCYPIPRHDTVYWYQQGPGQDPQFLISFYEKMQSDKGSIPDRFSAQQFSDYHSELNMSSLELGDSALYFCASSTLSGARQETQYFGPGTRLLVL.

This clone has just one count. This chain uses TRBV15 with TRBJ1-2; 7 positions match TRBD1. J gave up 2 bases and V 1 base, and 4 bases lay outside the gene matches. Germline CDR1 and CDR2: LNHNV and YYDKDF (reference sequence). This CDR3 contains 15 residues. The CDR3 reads CATSRAGDSNYGYTF. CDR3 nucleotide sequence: TGTGCCACCAGCAGAGCCGGGGACAGCAACTATGGCTACACCTTC. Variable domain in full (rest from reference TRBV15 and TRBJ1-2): DAMVIQNPRYQVTQFGKPVTLSCSQTLNHNVMYWYQQKSSQAPKLLFHYYDKDFNNEADTPDNFQSRRPNTSFCFLDIRSPGLGDTAMYLCATSRAGDSNYGYTFGSGTRLTVV.

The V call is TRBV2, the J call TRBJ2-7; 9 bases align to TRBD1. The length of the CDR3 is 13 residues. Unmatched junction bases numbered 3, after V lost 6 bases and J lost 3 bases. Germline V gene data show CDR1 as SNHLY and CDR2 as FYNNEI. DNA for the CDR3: TGTGCCAGCAGCTGGGACAGGGTCTACGAGCAGTACTTC. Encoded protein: CASSWDRVYEQYF. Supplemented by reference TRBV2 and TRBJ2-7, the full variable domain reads EPEVTQTPSHQVTQMGQEVILRCVPISNHLYFYWYRQILGQKVEFLVSFYNNEISEKSEIFDDQFSVERPDGSNFTLKIRSTKLEDSAMYFCASSWDRVYEQYFGPGTRLTVT.

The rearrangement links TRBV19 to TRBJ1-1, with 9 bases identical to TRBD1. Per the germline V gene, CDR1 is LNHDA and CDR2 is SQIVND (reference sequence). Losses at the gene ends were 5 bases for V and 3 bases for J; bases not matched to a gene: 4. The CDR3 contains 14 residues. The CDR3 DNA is TGTGCCAGTAGTTCGGGACAGGGACACACTGAAGCTTTCTTT. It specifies CASSSGQGHTEAFF. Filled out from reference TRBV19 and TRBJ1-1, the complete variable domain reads DGGITQSPKYLFRKEGQNVTLSCEQNLNHDAMYWYRQDPGQGLRLIYYSQIVNDFQKGDIAEGYSVSREKKESFPLTVTSAQKNPTAFYLCASSSGQGHTEAFFGQGTRLTVV.

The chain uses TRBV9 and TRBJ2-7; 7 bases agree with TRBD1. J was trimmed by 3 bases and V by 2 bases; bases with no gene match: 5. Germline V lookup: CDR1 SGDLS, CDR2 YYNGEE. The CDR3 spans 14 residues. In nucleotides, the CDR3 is TGTGCCAGCAGCGTGGGACAGCTTCACTACGAGCAGTACTTC. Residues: CASSVGQLHYEQYF.

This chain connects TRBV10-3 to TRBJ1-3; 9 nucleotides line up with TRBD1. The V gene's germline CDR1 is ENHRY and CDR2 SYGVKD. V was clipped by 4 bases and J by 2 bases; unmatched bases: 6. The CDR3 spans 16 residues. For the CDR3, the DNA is TGTGCCATCAGTGGACCGGGACAGGGCCCTGGAAACACCATATATTTT. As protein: CAISGPGQGPGNTIYF.

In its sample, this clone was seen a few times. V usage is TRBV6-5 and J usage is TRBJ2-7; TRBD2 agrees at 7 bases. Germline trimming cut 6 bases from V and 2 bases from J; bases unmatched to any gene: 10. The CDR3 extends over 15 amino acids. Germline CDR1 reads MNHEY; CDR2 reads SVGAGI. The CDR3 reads CASRLGVAGAYEQYF. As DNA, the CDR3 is TGTGCCAGCAGACTTGGTGTGGCGGGGGCCTACGAGCAGTACTTC.

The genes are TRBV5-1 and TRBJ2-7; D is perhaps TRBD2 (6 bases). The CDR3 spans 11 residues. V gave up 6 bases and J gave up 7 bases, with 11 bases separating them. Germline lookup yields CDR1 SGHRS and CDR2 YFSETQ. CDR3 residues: CASNLGGEQYF. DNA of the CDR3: TGCGCCAGCAACCTAGGAGGGGAGCAGTACTTC.

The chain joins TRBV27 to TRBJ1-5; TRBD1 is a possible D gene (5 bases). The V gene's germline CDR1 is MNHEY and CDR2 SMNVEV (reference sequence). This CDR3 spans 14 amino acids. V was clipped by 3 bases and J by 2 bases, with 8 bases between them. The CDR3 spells CASSLFRGNQPQHF. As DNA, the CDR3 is TGTGCCAGCAGTTTGTTCAGGGGCAATCAGCCCCAGCATTTT.

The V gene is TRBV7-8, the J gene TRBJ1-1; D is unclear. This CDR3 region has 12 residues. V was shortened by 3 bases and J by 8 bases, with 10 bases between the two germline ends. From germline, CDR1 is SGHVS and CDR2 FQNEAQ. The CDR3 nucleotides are TGTGCCAGCAGCTTCCCAGGTTTAGAAGCTTTCTTT. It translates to CASSFPGLEAFF.

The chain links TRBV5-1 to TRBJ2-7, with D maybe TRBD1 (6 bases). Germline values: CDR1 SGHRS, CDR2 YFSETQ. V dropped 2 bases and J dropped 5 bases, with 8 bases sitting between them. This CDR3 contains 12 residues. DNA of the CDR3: TGCGCCAGCAGCTTTAACAGGGACGAGCAGTACTTC. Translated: CASSFNRDEQYF.

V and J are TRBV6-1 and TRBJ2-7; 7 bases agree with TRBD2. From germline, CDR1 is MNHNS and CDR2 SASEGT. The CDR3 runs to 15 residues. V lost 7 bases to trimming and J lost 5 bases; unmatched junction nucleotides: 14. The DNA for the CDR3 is TGTGCCAGCATGGCGGGGGAGGGAGATAAAAACGAGCAGTACTTC. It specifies CASMAGEGDKNEQYF.

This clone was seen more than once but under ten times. The CDR3 loop is CASMTGYTEAFF. As DNA, the CDR3 is TGTGCCAGTATGACAGGGTACACTGAAGCTTTCTTT. V usage is TRBV19 and J usage is TRBJ1-1, with TRBD1 identical over 7 bases. V was clipped by 7 bases and J by 3 bases; unmatched bases: 2. The CDR3 length is 12 residues. The V gene's germline CDR1 is LNHDA and CDR2 SQIVND (reference sequence).

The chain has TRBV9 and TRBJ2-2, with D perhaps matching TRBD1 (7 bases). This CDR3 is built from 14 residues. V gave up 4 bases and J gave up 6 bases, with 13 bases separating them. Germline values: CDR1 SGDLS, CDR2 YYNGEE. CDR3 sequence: CASSFQGGSGELFF. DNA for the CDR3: TGTGCCAGCAGCTTCCAGGGGGGTTCCGGGGAGCTGTTTTTT.